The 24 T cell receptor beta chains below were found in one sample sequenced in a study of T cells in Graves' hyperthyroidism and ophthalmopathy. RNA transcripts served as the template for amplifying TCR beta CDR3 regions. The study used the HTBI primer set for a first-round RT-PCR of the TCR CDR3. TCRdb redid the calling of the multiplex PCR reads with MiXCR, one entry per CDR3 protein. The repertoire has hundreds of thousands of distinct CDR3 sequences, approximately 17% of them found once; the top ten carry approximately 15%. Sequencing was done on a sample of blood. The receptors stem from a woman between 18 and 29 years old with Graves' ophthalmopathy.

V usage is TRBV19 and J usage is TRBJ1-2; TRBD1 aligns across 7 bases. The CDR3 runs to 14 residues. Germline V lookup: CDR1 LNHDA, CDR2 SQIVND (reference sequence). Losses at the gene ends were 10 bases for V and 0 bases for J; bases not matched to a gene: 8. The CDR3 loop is CANRGTVSNYGYTF. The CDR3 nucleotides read TGTGCCAATAGAGGGACAGTGTCTAACTATGGCTACACCTTC.

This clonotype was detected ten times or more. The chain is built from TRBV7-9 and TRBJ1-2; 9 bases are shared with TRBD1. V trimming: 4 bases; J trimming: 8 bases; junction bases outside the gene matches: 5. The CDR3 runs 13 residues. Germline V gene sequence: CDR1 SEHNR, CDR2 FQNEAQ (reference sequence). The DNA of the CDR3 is TGTGCCAGCAGCTCAGACAGGGGGAACGGCTACACCTTC. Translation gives CASSSDRGNGYTF.

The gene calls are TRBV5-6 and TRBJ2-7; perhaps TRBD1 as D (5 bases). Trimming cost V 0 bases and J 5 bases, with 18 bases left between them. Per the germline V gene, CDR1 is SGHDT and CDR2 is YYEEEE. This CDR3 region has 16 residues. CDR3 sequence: CASSLALQDIVHEQYF. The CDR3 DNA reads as TGTGCCAGCAGCTTGGCATTACAGGACATAGTCCACGAGCAGTACTTC.

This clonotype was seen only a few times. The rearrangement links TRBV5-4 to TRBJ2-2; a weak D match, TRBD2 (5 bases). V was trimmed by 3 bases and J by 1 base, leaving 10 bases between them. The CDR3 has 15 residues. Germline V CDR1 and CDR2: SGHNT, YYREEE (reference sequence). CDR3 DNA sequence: TGTGCCAGCAGCTCCTGGGAGAAGAACACCGGGGAGCTGTTTTTT. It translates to CASSSWEKNTGELFF.

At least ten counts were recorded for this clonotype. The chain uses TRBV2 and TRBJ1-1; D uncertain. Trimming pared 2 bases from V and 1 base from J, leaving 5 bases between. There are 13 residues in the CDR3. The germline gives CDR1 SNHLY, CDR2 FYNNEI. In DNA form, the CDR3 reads TGTGCCAGCAGTGAATTCGCGAACACTGAAGCTTTCTTT. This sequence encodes CASSEFANTEAFF.

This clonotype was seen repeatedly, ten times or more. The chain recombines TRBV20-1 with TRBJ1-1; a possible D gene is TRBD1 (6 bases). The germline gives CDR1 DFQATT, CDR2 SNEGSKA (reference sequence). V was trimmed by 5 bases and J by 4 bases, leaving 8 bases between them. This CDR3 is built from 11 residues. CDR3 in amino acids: CSAEDSTEAFF. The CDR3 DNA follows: TGCAGTGCTGAGGACAGCACTGAAGCTTTCTTT.

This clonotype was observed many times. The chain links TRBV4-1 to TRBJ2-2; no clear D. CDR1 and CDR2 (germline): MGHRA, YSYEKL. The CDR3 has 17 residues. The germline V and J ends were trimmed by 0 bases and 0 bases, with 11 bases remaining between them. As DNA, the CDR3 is TGCGCCAGCAGCCAAGAGGAAGGCAGATCGAACACCGGGGAGCTGTTTTTT. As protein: CASSQEEGRSNTGELFF.

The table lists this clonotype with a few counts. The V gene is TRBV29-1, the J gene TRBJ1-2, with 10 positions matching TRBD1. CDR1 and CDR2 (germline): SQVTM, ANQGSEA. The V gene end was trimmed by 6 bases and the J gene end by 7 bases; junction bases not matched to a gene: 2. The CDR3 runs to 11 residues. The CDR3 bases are TGCAGCGTGGGGACAGGGGTTGGCTACACCTTC. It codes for CSVGTGVGYTF.

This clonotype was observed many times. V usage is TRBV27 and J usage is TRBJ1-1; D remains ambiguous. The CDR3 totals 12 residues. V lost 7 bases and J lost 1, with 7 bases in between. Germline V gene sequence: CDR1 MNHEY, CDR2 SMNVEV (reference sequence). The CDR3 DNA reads TGTGCCAGCACTACTGGGAACACTGAAGCTTTCTTT. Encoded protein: CASTTGNTEAFF.

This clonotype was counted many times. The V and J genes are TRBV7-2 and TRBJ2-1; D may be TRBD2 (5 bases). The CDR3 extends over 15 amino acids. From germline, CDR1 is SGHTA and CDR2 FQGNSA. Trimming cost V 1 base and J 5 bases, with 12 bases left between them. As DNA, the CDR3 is TGTGCCAGCAGCTTAGGGTGGGTAGCGCACAATGAGCAGTTCTTC. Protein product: CASSLGWVAHNEQFF.

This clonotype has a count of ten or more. CDR3 DNA sequence: TGTGCCAGCAGCTTACAAACGAACACTGAAGCTTTCTTT. It specifies CASSLQTNTEAFF. The chain employs TRBV7-3 and TRBJ1-1; no firm D call. Germline CDR1 SGHTA, CDR2 FQGTGA. This CDR3 has 13 amino acids. Trimming pared 2 bases from V and 1 base from J, leaving 5 bases between.

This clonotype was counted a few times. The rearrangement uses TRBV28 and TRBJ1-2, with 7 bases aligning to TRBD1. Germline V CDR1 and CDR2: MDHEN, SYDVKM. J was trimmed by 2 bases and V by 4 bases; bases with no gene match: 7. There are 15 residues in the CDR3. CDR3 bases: TGTGCCAGCAGTTCGATTACGACAGGGAACTATGGCTACACCTTC. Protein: CASSSITTGNYGYTF.

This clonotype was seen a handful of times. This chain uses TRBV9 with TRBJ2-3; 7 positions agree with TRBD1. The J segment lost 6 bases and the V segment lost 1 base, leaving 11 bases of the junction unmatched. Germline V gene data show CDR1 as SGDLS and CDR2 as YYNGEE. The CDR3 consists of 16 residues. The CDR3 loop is CASSVIVGGALDTQYF. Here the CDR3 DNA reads TGTGCCAGCAGCGTAATAGTAGGGGGCGCGTTGGATACGCAGTATTTT. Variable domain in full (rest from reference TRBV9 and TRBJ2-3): DSGVTQTPKHLITATGQRVTLRCSPRSGDLSVYWYQQSLDQGLQFLIQYYNGEERAKGNILERFSAQQFPDLHSELNLSSLELGDSALYFCASSVIVGGALDTQYFGPGTRLTVL.

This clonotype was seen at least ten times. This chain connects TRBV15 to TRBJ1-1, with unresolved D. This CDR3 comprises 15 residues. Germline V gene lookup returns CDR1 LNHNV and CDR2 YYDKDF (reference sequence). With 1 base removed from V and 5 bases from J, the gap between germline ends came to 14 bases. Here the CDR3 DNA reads TGTGCCACCAGCAGAGTTCTGAGCGGGGAAACTGAAGCTTTCTTT. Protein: CATSRVLSGETEAFF.

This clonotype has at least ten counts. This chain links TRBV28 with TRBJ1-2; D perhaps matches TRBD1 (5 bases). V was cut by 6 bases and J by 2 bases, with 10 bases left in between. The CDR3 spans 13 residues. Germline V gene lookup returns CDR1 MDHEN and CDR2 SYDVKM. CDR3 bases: TGTGCCAGCAGACCGACAGTCAACTATGGCTACACCTTC. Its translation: CASRPTVNYGYTF.

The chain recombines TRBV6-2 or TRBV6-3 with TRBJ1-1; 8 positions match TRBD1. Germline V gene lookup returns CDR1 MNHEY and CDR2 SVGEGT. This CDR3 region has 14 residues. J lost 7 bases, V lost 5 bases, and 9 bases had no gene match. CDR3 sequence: CASSAHDRGGEAFF. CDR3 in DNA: TGTGCCAGCAGTGCTCACGACAGGGGTGGTGAAGCTTTCTTT.

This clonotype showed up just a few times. The CDR3 here is CASSFQGATNYGYTF. CDR3 DNA: TGTGCCAGCAGTTTCCAGGGGGCGACTAACTATGGCTACACCTTC. The chain has TRBV27 and TRBJ1-2, with TRBD1 matching 8 bases. V trimming: 3 bases; J trimming: 0 bases; junction bases outside the gene matches: 3. CDR1 and CDR2 from the germline V gene are MNHEY and SMNVEV (reference sequence). The CDR3 is made up of 15 amino acids.

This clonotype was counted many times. CDR3 sequence reads: CSVELVNTEAFF. The CDR3 nucleotides are TGCAGCGTTGAACTGGTGAACACTGAAGCTTTCTTT. The genes are TRBV29-1 and TRBJ1-1; D is uncertain. Trimming cost V 2 bases and J 0 bases, with 4 bases left between them. The CDR3 extends over 12 amino acids. Looked up from germline, CDR1 is SQVTM and CDR2 is ANQGSEA.

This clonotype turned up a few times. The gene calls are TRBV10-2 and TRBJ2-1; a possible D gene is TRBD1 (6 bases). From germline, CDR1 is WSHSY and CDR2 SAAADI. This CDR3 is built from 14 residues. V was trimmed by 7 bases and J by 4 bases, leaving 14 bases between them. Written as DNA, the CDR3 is TGCGCCAGCACCTTTACAGGGCCTTACAATGAGCAGTTCTTC. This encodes CASTFTGPYNEQFF.

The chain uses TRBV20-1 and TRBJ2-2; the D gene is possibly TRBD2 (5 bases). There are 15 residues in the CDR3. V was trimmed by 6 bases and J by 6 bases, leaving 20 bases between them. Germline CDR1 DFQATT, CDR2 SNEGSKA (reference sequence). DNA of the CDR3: TGCAGTGCCCGGACGCGGGTCAGTAACTCCGGGGAGCTGTTTTTT. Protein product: CSARTRVSNSGELFF.

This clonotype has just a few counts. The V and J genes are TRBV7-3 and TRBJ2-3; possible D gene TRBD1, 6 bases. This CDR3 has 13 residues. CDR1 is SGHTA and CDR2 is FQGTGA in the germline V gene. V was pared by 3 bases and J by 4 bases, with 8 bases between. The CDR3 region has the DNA TGTGCCAGCAGCTTCGAGGGGGCAGATACGCAGTATTTT. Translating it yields CASSFEGADTQYF.

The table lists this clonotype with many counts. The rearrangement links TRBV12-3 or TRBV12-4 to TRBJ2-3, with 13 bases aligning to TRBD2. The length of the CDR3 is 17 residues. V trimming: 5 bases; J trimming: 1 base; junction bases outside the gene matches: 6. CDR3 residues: CASSRLAGGFGTDTQYF. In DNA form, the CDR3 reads TGTGCCAGCAGTAGACTAGCGGGAGGTTTTGGCACAGATACGCAGTATTTT.

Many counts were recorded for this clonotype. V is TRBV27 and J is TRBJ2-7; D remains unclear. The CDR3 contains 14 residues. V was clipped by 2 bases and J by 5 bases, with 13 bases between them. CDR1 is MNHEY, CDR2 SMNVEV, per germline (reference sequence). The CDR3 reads CASSLVGSPNEQYF. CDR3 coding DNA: TGTGCCAGCAGTTTAGTAGGGTCCCCCAACGAGCAGTACTTC.

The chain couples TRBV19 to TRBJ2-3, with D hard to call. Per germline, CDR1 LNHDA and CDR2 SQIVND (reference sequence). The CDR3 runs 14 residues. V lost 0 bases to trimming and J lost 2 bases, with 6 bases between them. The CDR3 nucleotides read TGTGCCAGTAGTATAGACGGGCCCACAGATACGCAGTATTTT. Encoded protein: CASSIDGPTDTQYF.